The sequence of this TCR beta chain was determined in a study of human T cells and chemical hapten exposure (dated by TCRdb to the early 2020s). Broadly, across the study: For sensitization, 2% DPC in acetone was applied to a 2 cm by 2 cm area of upper inner arm skin. Throughout the approximately 25-week study period, patients were also given weekly therapeutic DPC doses on the scalp. Patch testing was performed on the upper back with Finn chambers containing 0.01% DPC, and the patch tests were scored after 6 days according to International Contact Dermatitis Research Group standards. The mostly female patient cohort included alopecia areata with under or over 50% scalp involvement, alopecia totalis and alopecia universalis. Libraries were pooled for sequencing, and per-sample TCR yields varied mainly because of small differences in library volumes within the pool. This study followed changes in the peripheral blood TCR repertoire in vivo during primary and secondary sensitization of alopecia patients to the hapten diphenylcyclopropenone (DPC). Blood samples were taken from patients before sensitization (week 0) and at 2, 6 and about 24 weeks after DPC sensitization. Twenty-nine alopecia patients gave blood for TCR sequencing at one to four time points (pre-sensitization, 2, 6 and 24 weeks).

The time point tag for this specimen amounts to: pre-sensitization, week 0. What the treatment or condition label conveys for this sample: therapeutic diphenylcyclopropenone sensitization with weekly scalp DPC. Blood at each patch-test visit was drawn before the patch test was applied. Patients were considered eligible if aged 18 to 70, diagnosed with alopecia and deemed suitable for DPC therapy, and patients were excluded if pregnant. Total RNA was extracted from unfractionated whole blood that had been collected in Tempus Blood RNA tubes. Counted from cysteine to phenylalanine, this CDR3 has 15 amino acids. Only CDR3 DNA remains: 45 bases, in frame from the first base. The germline ends are 12 bases apart after V is trimmed by 3 bases and J by 3 bases. CDR1 and CDR2 are read off the germline V gene as SGHTA and FQGNSA. What the authors observed across the whole study: Patch test score correlated positively with the number of PT1 expanded TCRs, reaching significance at thresholds 8, 16 and 32 but not at 4. Because every patient had alopecia, a presumed autoimmune disease, the patients' immune response might differ from that of healthy individuals. Expanded TCRs formed significantly more large CDR3 similarity clusters than pre-sensitization or healthy control sets, consistent with antigen-driven responses. The number of TCRs above 1 in 1000 frequency did not change with DPC sensitization; there was no evidence of global repertoire structure alterations. Repeated subsampling changed both the strength of the expansion versus patch-test correlation and the threshold at which the correlation became significant.

This clonotype occurred a few times. It has no known antigen specificity. Within one base of it there is no much larger clone, and no base qualities were kept. The receptor library was made with RACE. The listed sequencing device is NextSeq 500. During library preparation, unique molecular identifiers were attached to individual cDNA molecules so that TCRs could be counted quantitatively and reproducibly. Each blood RNA sample was used to sequence both TCR alpha and TCR beta chains. The original pipeline was this. Samples had a median of roughly 98,000 TCRs, with a range from about 23,224 to 700,000. The Decombinator software suite was used to annotate V, J and CDR3 in the TCR reads. For PS versus PT1 abundance plots, all samples were subsampled to the same number of TCRs (28,000). Expanded TCRs were defined as absent before sensitization and observed at least eight times at the 2-week time point. TCRdb's own reprocessing of the public reads used fastp at Q25 and MiXCR and kept productive beta chains. Merged by CDR3 protein, the rows form single entries marked with the most common genes and DNA. These V and J calls derive from TCRdb rather than the authors' analysis. This sample holds approximately 100,000 distinct CDR3 sequences; roughly 12% were observed only once. The top ten constitute over 1.5% of the sample.

The receptor was isolated from a woman in her 50s with alopecia areata. Some clones in this sample may be carry-over from other donors' samples. The sequence is built from TRBV7-2 and TRBJ2-1; a weak D assignment points to TRBD2 (6 bases agree). The sequencing used whole blood, collected in connection with sensitization to the hapten diphenylcyclopropenone (DPC). The DNA sequence is given as TGTGCCAGCAGCTTCCCGGGGGTCCTCTACAATGAGCAGTTCTTC. Translation gives CASSFPGVLYNEQFF.